A single sample is the source of the 29 T cell receptor beta chains below, sequenced in a study of CD8 T cells in ankylosing spondylitis (dated by TCRdb to about 2017). Libraries were prepared through 5' RACE. The listed sequencing device is Illumina HiSeq 2500. TCRdb took the public reads, trimmed them with fastp at Q25, ran MiXCR for clone calling and kept in-frame beta chains. All rows with the same CDR3 protein become a single entry with the most common DNA and genes. Recorded for this sample are 150,000 to 200,000 distinct CDR3 sequences; 15% to 20% of them occurred a single time. The ten largest make up around 4% of the sample. Sequencing used blood, either unsorted or a sorted T cell fraction (not recorded which). The origin of the receptors is a male donor aged 10 to 35 with ankylosing spondylitis or in good health (not recorded which). Donor details come from another sample of the same person, matched by shared clones.

This clonotype was observed many times. The chain recombines TRBV5-1 with TRBJ2-7; tentatively, D is TRBD2 (6 bases). Between the trimmed V and J ends, which lost 4 bases and 6 bases, there was a span of 14 bases. CDR3 length: 13 amino acids. Germline V lookup: CDR1 SGHRS, CDR2 YFSETQ. The CDR3 DNA is TGCGCCAGCAGCCGCTCTAGCGAGGGCGAGCAGTACTTC. This codes for CASSRSSEGEQYF.

The table lists this clonotype with a few counts. V gene TRBV12-3 or TRBV12-4 combines with J gene TRBJ2-2, with 8 bases aligning to TRBD2. V trimming: 5 bases; J trimming: 10 bases; junction bases outside the gene matches: 9. The CDR3 is made up of 14 amino acids. DNA for the CDR3: TGTGCCAGCAGTCCTCTCGGGAGGGCCCAGGAGCTGTTTTTT. Translation gives CASSPLGRAQELFF.

This clonotype was counted ten times or more. J is TRBJ2-3 and V is TRBV7-6; possible D gene TRBD1, 6 bases. Germline V gene data show CDR1 as SGHVS and CDR2 as FNYEAQ. V was shortened by 5 bases and J by 2 bases, with 14 bases between the two germline ends. CDR3 length: 15 residues. The CDR3 DNA follows: TGTGCCAGCAGCCCAGACAGGTTGGCCACAGATACGCAGTATTTT. It translates to CASSPDRLATDTQYF.

This clonotype was seen at least ten times. The J gene is TRBJ2-1, the V gene TRBV20-1; TRBD2 matches at 15 bases. Germline lookup yields CDR1 DFQATT and CDR2 SNEGSKA (reference sequence). The CDR3 loop spans 13 amino acids. Trimming cost V 8 bases and J 10 bases; bases outside gene matches: 6. The DNA for the CDR3 is TGCAGTTCAGGACTAGCGGGAGGGCGAGAGCAGTTCTTC. Amino acid sequence: CSSGLAGGREQFF.

This clonotype was detected many times. J is TRBJ1-1 and V is TRBV5-1, with D possibly TRBD1 on 6 matching bases. Per the germline V gene, CDR1 is SGHRS and CDR2 is YFSETQ. The CDR3 loop spans 12 amino acids. V lost 5 bases and J 3 bases, leaving 8 bases between the germline ends. CDR3 residues: CASRSGDTEAFF. In DNA, the CDR3 is TGCGCCAGCAGGTCAGGGGACACTGAAGCTTTCTTT.

The table lists this clonotype with many counts. The chain has TRBV20-1 and TRBJ2-1; the match to TRBD1 covers 9 bases. The V gene end was trimmed by 4 bases and the J gene end by 1 base; junction bases not matched to a gene: 2. This CDR3 contains 14 residues. Germline V gene lookup returns CDR1 DFQATT and CDR2 SNEGSKA (reference sequence). The CDR3 bases are TGCAGTGCTATGACAGGGGGATCCTACAATGAGCAGTTCTTC. This gives the protein CSAMTGGSYNEQFF.

In this sample, this clonotype turned up many times. V usage is TRBV20-1 and J usage is TRBJ2-7, with 8 positions matching TRBD2. V lost 6 bases, J lost 3 bases, and 7 bases stayed unmatched. Germline V CDR1 and CDR2: DFQATT, SNEGSKA (reference sequence). The length of the CDR3 is 13 residues. Here the CDR3 reads CSAGPGTSYEQYF. CDR3 DNA: TGCAGTGCGGGACCCGGGACTAGCTACGAGCAGTACTTC.

This clonotype was seen many times. The chain employs TRBV9 and TRBJ1-2, with D hard to call. This CDR3 has 15 amino acids. Trimming took 3 bases from V and 6 from J, leaving 18 bases between them. Germline CDR1 SGDLS, CDR2 YYNGEE. The chain's CDR3 is CASSARAPGNDGYTF. CDR3 DNA sequence: TGTGCCAGCAGCGCCCGGGCCCCCGGCAACGATGGCTACACCTTC.

There are many counts of this clonotype. This chain connects TRBV20-1 to TRBJ2-1; D may be TRBD1 or TRBD2 (6 bases each). Germline V lookup: CDR1 DFQATT, CDR2 SNEGSKA (reference sequence). V was trimmed by 4 bases and J by 2 bases, leaving 18 bases between them. The CDR3 extends over 16 amino acids. DNA for the CDR3: TGCAGTGCTAAGGGGGGCTGGGGGGCCACCTACAATGAGCAGTTCTTC. Its translation is CSAKGGWGATYNEQFF.

This clonotype was found a few times. The genes are TRBV29-1 and TRBJ2-5; TRBD2 matches at 10 bases. The CDR3 consists of 14 residues. V lost 7 bases to trimming and J lost 5 bases; unmatched junction nucleotides: 10. Germline V gives CDR1 SQVTM, CDR2 ANQGSEA. The CDR3 DNA reads TGCAGCGGTGCCTCTAGCGGGAGATACGAGACCCAGTACTTC. Residues: CSGASSGRYETQYF. The entire variable domain, with the rest obtained from reference TRBV29-1 and TRBJ2-5, is as follows: SAVISQKPSRDICQRGTSLTIQCQVDSQVTMMFWYRQQPGQSLTLIATANQGSEATYESGFVIDKFPISRPNLTFSTLTVSNMSPEDSSIYLCSGASSGRYETQYFGPGTRLLVL.

The table lists this clonotype with many counts. V gene TRBV27 combines with J gene TRBJ1-4; a weak D match, TRBD1 (5 bases). Germline values: CDR1 MNHEY, CDR2 SMNVEV (reference sequence). Trimming took off 9 bases at V and 8 bases at J, with 25 bases between the two ends. The CDR3 covers 16 residues. The CDR3 loop reads CASSTRAGTGREKLFF. CDR3 coding DNA: TGTGCCAGTTCAACCAGGGCGGGGACGGGACGGGAAAAACTGTTTTTT.

The CDR3, as DNA: TGTGCCAGCAGCTTGGGCCAAGTGAGCAGGGTAAACACTGAAGCTTTCTTT. This translates into CASSLGQVSRVNTEAFF. The chain couples TRBV5-8 to TRBJ1-1, with D possibly being TRBD1 (5 bases). V gave up 0 bases and J gave up 2 bases, with 17 bases separating them. CDR1 is SGHTS and CDR2 is YDEGEE in the germline V gene. The CDR3 spans 17 residues.

This clonotype was counted ten times or more. The V and J genes are TRBV4-1 and TRBJ2-1; D is uncertain. This CDR3 is 14 amino acids long. From germline, CDR1 is MGHRA and CDR2 YSYEKL. The V end lost 1 base, the J end lost 0 bases, and 4 bases lay between the germline ends. The chain's CDR3 is CASSQVVSYNEQFF. In nucleotides, the CDR3 is TGCGCCAGCAGCCAAGTAGTCTCCTACAATGAGCAGTTCTTC.

The gene calls are TRBV7-2 and TRBJ2-7; D not certain. Trimming left V 5 bases short and J 2 bases short, with 13 bases between. The CDR3 consists of 14 residues. Germline-derived CDR1 and CDR2 are SGHTA and FQGNSA. CDR3 nucleotides: TGTGCCAGCAGCCCCGAGAGAATAGCCTACGAGCAGTACTTC. It is translated as CASSPERIAYEQYF.

This chain links TRBV29-1 with TRBJ2-5; a weak D match, TRBD2 (5 bases). The germline V gene encodes CDR1 SQVTM and CDR2 ANQGSEA. The CDR3 loop spans 13 amino acids. V was shortened by 8 bases and J by 5 bases, with 18 bases between the two germline ends. Written as DNA, the CDR3 is TGCAGCCACACGGGAAGCCCGGCGGAGACCCAGTACTTC. It is translated as CSHTGSPAETQYF. Filled out from reference TRBV29-1 and TRBJ2-5, the complete variable domain reads SAVISQKPSRDICQRGTSLTIQCQVDSQVTMMFWYRQQPGQSLTLIATANQGSEATYESGFVIDKFPISRPNLTFSTLTVSNMSPEDSSIYLCSHTGSPAETQYFGPGTRLLVL.

The chain couples TRBV7-6 to TRBJ2-3, with a tentative D call TRBD2 (5 bases). V was clipped by 6 bases and J by 5 bases, with 9 bases between them. Germline CDR1 is SGHVS and CDR2 is FNYEAQ. The CDR3 has 12 amino acids. The CDR3 DNA follows: TGTGCCAGCAGTCAAGAGGGAGATACGCAGTATTTT. The encoded protein is CASSQEGDTQYF. Complete variable domain (other parts from reference TRBV7-6 and TRBJ2-3): GAGVSQSPRYKVTKRGQDVALRCDPISGHVSLYWYRQALGQGPEFLTYFNYEAQQDKSGLPNDRFSAERPEGSISTLTIQRTEQRDSAMYRCASSQEGDTQYFGPGTRLTVL.

This clonotype was counted many times. This chain links TRBV6-5 with TRBJ2-5, with 10 nucleotides matching TRBD1. Per germline, CDR1 MNHEY and CDR2 SVGAGI. Trimming removed 3 bases from V and 5 bases from J; junction bases left unmatched: 6. The CDR3 extends over 15 amino acids. The chain's CDR3 is CASSYSGQGKETQYF. Here the CDR3 DNA reads TGTGCCAGCAGTTATTCGGGACAGGGGAAGGAGACCCAGTACTTC.

This chain links TRBV11-2 with TRBJ2-7; TRBD1 matches 7 bases. Germline trimming cut 5 bases from V and 6 bases from J; bases unmatched to any gene: 13. Germline V gene lookup returns CDR1 SGHAT and CDR2 FQNNGV. This CDR3 has 15 residues. CDR3 bases: TGTGCCAGCAGCCCCGCCAACCGACAGGGTTCCGAGCAGTACTTC. It specifies CASSPANRQGSEQYF.

This clonotype was seen at least ten times. The rearrangement uses TRBV5-1 and TRBJ1-1; D remains unclear. Per the germline V gene, CDR1 is SGHRS and CDR2 is YFSETQ. The CDR3 sequence is 13 residues long. Trimming took 7 bases from V and 1 from J, leaving 11 bases between them. In DNA form, the CDR3 reads TGCGCCAGCCCGCCCCCGGGGAACACTGAAGCTTTCTTT. Protein: CASPPPGNTEAFF.

This clonotype was seen ten or more times. This sequence joins TRBV15 and TRBJ2-1; TRBD1 is a possible D gene (6 bases). Germline V lookup: CDR1 LNHNV, CDR2 YYDKDF (reference sequence). The CDR3 length is 13 residues. The V gene lost 0 bases and the J gene lost 6 bases, with 6 bases spanning the gap. The CDR3 DNA reads TGTGCCACCAGCAGAGACAGGGGCAATGAGCAGTTCTTC. Its translation is CATSRDRGNEQFF.

This clonotype has at least ten counts. The genes are TRBV9 and TRBJ1-3, with D perhaps matching TRBD1 (5 bases). CDR1 and CDR2 (germline): SGDLS, YYNGEE. The CDR3 has 17 residues. Deletions cut 3 bases from V and 4 bases from J, with 20 bases between. The CDR3 reads CASSAGLGVLRGNTIYF. As DNA, the CDR3 is TGTGCCAGCAGCGCCGGGCTGGGGGTCCTTAGAGGAAACACCATATATTTT. Drawing the rest from reference TRBV9 and TRBJ1-3, the complete variable domain is DSGVTQTPKHLITATGQRVTLRCSPRSGDLSVYWYQQSLDQGLQFLIQYYNGEERAKGNILERFSAQQFPDLHSELNLSSLELGDSALYFCASSAGLGVLRGNTIYFGEGSWLTVV.

The gene calls are TRBV11-2 and TRBJ2-3, with D tentatively TRBD1 (5 bases). The CDR3 runs to 14 residues. Germline CDR1 is SGHAT and CDR2 is FQNNGV. With 1 base removed from V and 4 bases from J, the gap between germline ends came to 9 bases. CDR3 amino acids: CASSLGWGPDTQYF. The CDR3 DNA follows: TGTGCCAGCAGCTTAGGTTGGGGCCCAGATACGCAGTATTTT.

This clonotype occurred many times. The chain employs TRBV12-3 or TRBV12-4 and TRBJ2-1; D not resolved. The germline V and J ends were trimmed by 6 bases and 3 bases, with 12 bases remaining between them. There are 14 residues in the CDR3. CDR3: CASSHYDNYNEQFF. The CDR3 DNA reads TGTGCCAGCAGCCATTACGACAACTACAATGAGCAGTTCTTC.

This clonotype came up many times. This sequence joins TRBV5-1 and TRBJ2-3; D not resolved. Germline assignment: CDR1 SGHRS and CDR2 YFSETQ. The CDR3 sequence is 14 residues long. V shed 4 bases and J shed 2 bases, with 11 bases lying between them. The CDR3 region has the DNA TGCGCCAGCAGCCCCCGAAACCCCACAGATACGCAGTATTTT. Translation: CASSPRNPTDTQYF.

This clonotype showed up many times. V usage is TRBV4-1 and J usage is TRBJ2-7; D is unclear. CDR1 MGHRA and CDR2 YSYEKL come from the germline V gene. The CDR3 runs to 14 residues. Between the trimmed V and J ends, which lost 0 bases and 0 bases, there was a span of 6 bases. The CDR3 region has the DNA TGCGCCAGCAGCCAAGATCTGGGCTCCTACGAGCAGTACGTC. Translating it yields CASSQDLGSYEQYV.

The V and J genes are TRBV5-1 and TRBJ2-1; 7 bases agree with TRBD2. Germline V CDR1 and CDR2: SGHRS, YFSETQ. Losses at the gene ends were 4 bases for V and 7 bases for J; bases not matched to a gene: 11. The CDR3 is 15 amino acids. CDR3 in DNA: TGCGCCAGCAGCCGGACTAGTCCGATGGTAAATGAGCAGTTCTTC. Its translation is CASSRTSPMVNEQFF.

CDR3: CASSLGQLTDTQYF. The DNA for the CDR3 is TGCGCCAGCAGCTTGGGTCAGCTCACAGATACGCAGTATTTT. The chain is built from TRBV5-1 and TRBJ2-3; D remains ambiguous. Germline values: CDR1 SGHRS, CDR2 YFSETQ. The CDR3 sequence is 14 residues long. V lost 0 bases to trimming and J lost 2 bases, with 7 bases between them.

This clonotype was seen ten or more times. The V and J genes are TRBV14 and TRBJ2-1, with D perhaps TRBD1 (6 bases). Germline loops: CDR1 SGHDN, CDR2 FVKESK. V was trimmed by 6 bases and J by 2 bases, leaving 11 bases between them. The CDR3 totals 14 residues. The CDR3 nucleotides are TGTGCCAGCAGGGGGGCAGGAGCCTACAATGAGCAGTTCTTC. Translated, it gives CASRGAGAYNEQFF.

This clonotype was picked up many times. The genes are TRBV9 and TRBJ2-7, with 9 bases identical to TRBD2. Germline V gene data show CDR1 as SGDLS and CDR2 as YYNGEE. V was clipped by 4 bases and J by 3 bases; unmatched bases: 17. The CDR3 runs 18 residues. The CDR3 sequence is CASSPTYGPAGGLYEQYF. Here the CDR3 DNA reads TGTGCCAGCAGCCCCACATATGGCCCAGCGGGAGGTCTCTACGAGCAGTACTTC.